Each of the 26 T cell receptor beta chains below was sequenced from the same sample in a study of CD8 T cells in Susac syndrome. With random hexamers, 0.5 to 1 ug RNA was reverse transcribed. TCRdb reprocessed the immunoSEQ multiplex PCR reads with MiXCR, giving one entry per CDR3 protein. The data show approximately 150,000 distinct CDR3 sequences, 90% to 96% seen once. Sequencing was done on a sample of CD4+ T cells from PBMCs. These receptors came from a human donor with Susac syndrome.

V usage is TRBV20-1 and J usage is TRBJ2-5; D may be TRBD2 (7 bases). There are 13 residues in the CDR3. The germline V and J ends were trimmed by 7 bases and 3 bases, with 15 bases remaining between them. CDR1 is DFQATT and CDR2 is SNEGSKA in the germline V gene (reference sequence). CDR3 DNA: TGCAGTGGAAACCGCGGGGGCGAAGAGACCCAGTACTTC. Translating it yields CSGNRGGEETQYF.

This chain links TRBV4-1 with TRBJ2-2; a weak D match, TRBD1 (6 bases). This CDR3 contains 14 residues. Germline-derived CDR1 and CDR2 are MGHRA and YSYEKL. V shed 7 bases and J shed 6 bases, with 15 bases lying between them. The CDR3 DNA reads TGCGCCAGCACCATCACAGGGATCGCCGGGGAGCTGTTTTTT. Translating gives CASTITGIAGELFF.

A single count supports this clonotype. The rearrangement joins TRBV6-5 to TRBJ2-3; D gene ambiguous. Deletions cut 5 bases from V and 8 bases from J, with 8 bases between. This CDR3 has 11 amino acids. Germline CDR1 MNHEY, CDR2 SVGAGI. The CDR3 loop is CASSNRRTQYF. The CDR3 region has the DNA TGTGCCAGCAGTAACCGGCGTACGCAGTATTTT.

J is TRBJ1-2 and V is TRBV29-1; TRBD1 agrees at 10 bases. J gave up 4 bases and V 5 bases, and 7 bases lay outside the gene matches. The germline gives CDR1 SQVTM, CDR2 ANQGSEA. This CDR3 has 14 amino acids. The CDR3 sequence: CSVPDRGPGYGYTF. In DNA form, the CDR3 reads TGCAGCGTTCCCGACAGGGGGCCTGGCTATGGCTACACCTTC.

This chain joins TRBV3-1 and TRBJ1-1, with 8 bases lining up with TRBD1. V gave up 4 bases and J gave up 4 bases; unmatched junction bases: 8. This CDR3 has 15 amino acids. The germline V gene encodes CDR1 LGHDT and CDR2 YNNKEL (reference sequence). CDR3 nucleotides: TGTGCCAGCAGCCGCCAGGGGGCCAGGAGCACTGAAGCTTTCTTT. Protein product: CASSRQGARSTEAFF.

The gene calls are TRBV20-1 and TRBJ2-1, with TRBD2 matching over 8 bases. Germline V gene sequence: CDR1 DFQATT, CDR2 SNEGSKA (reference sequence). The J segment lost 7 bases and the V segment lost 1 base, leaving 6 bases of the junction unmatched. This CDR3 has 14 residues. The CDR3 coding sequence is TGCAGTGCTAGAGCGGACGGGAGGGGAAATGAGCAGTTCTTC. It codes for CSARADGRGNEQFF.

This chain joins TRBV5-4 and TRBJ2-7; D remains unclear. In germline, CDR1 is SGHNT, CDR2 YYREEE (reference sequence). V was trimmed by 0 bases and J by 2 bases, leaving 9 bases between them. The CDR3 runs 14 residues. CDR3 amino acids: CASSLAVYPYEQYF. The CDR3 nucleotides read TGTGCCAGCAGCTTGGCCGTATACCCCTACGAGCAGTACTTC.

Worth noting for this clonotype: A read error may produce the germline difference seen at one junction end. In nucleotides, the CDR3 is TGTGCCAGCAGTTACCAAAATTGGGCCCCTCGGGTCTTC. It translates to CASSYQNWAPRVF. This chain uses TRBV6-5 with TRBJ2-1; no firm D call. The germline CDR1 and CDR2 sequences are MNHEY and SVGAGI. The CDR3 length is 13 residues.

In nucleotides, the CDR3 is TGTGCCAGCAGCCGCGACTGGTTCGGCACTGAAGCTTTCTTT. Encoded protein: CASSRDWFGTEAFF. The V gene is TRBV3-1, the J gene TRBJ1-1; D uncertain. CDR1 and CDR2 (germline): LGHDT, YNNKEL (reference sequence). V dropped 4 bases and J dropped 4 bases, with 13 bases sitting between them. The CDR3 has 14 residues.

Here the CDR3 DNA reads TGTGCCAGCGGGGACAGGGGAGTCTACGAGCAGTACTTC. Translation: CASGDRGVYEQYF. V is TRBV28 and J is TRBJ2-7; 10 nucleotides align to TRBD1. CDR3 length: 13 residues. J gave up 3 bases and V 8 bases, and 4 bases lay outside the gene matches. Germline CDR1 is MDHEN and CDR2 is SYDVKM.

The chain's CDR3 is CASSQWDRRYTF. The DNA for the CDR3 is TGTGCCAGCAGCCAGTGGGACAGGAGGTACACCTTC. The J gene is TRBJ1-2, the V gene TRBV14; 8 positions match TRBD1. In germline, CDR1 is SGHDN, CDR2 FVKESK. There are 12 residues in the CDR3. With V trimmed by 3 bases and J by 11 bases, 5 bases remained unmatched.

The rearrangement links TRBV7-9 to TRBJ1-6, with D perhaps TRBD1 (6 bases). The CDR3 length is 15 residues. Germline CDR1 SEHNR, CDR2 FQNEAQ (reference sequence). Between the trimmed V and J ends, which lost 0 bases and 7 bases, there was a span of 10 bases. CDR3 sequence (DNA): TGTGCCAGCAGCTTAGCGGGGGCACACAATTCACCCCTCCACTTT. It codes for CASSLAGAHNSPLHF.

This chain links TRBV6-5 with TRBJ1-2; no clear D gene. V gave up 6 bases and J gave up 8 bases, with 13 bases separating them. Germline V gene lookup returns CDR1 MNHEY and CDR2 SVGAGI. CDR3 length: 12 amino acids. CDR3 sequence (DNA): TGTGCCAGCAGAAGCGGTGGGATAGGCTACACCTTC. Its protein is CASRSGGIGYTF.

The V gene is TRBV7-9, the J gene TRBJ1-5, with 7 bases that match TRBD1. The junction had 8 bases not matched to a gene; V was cut back by 5 bases and J by 1 base. The CDR3 contains 16 residues. Germline V gene data show CDR1 as SEHNR and CDR2 as FQNEAQ (reference sequence). The CDR3 DNA is TGTGCCAGCAGCCCTCGACAGGGTATAAGCAATCAGCCCCAGCATTTT. Protein: CASSPRQGISNQPQHF.

The CDR3 DNA sequence: TGCAGCGCCCGAGGGTCGGGGCAGTCTTACGAGCAGTACTTC. Translated: CSARGSGQSYEQYF. The chain carries TRBV29-1 and TRBJ2-7; D is perhaps TRBD1 or TRBD2 (5 bases each). CDR1 SQVTM and CDR2 ANQGSEA come from the germline V gene. V was clipped by 7 bases and J by 4 bases, with 20 bases between them. This CDR3 spans 14 amino acids.

This clonotype appeared once. This chain connects TRBV20-1 to TRBJ2-7; D perhaps matches TRBD1 (9 bases). The CDR3 length is 17 residues. Germline CDR1 and CDR2: DFQATT and SNEGSKA (reference sequence). The V end was cut by 8 bases, the J end by 0 bases, with 26 bases between. CDR3 sequence (DNA): TGCAGTCCTACCGGGACAGGGCAGCGGGGGTCCTCCTACGAGCAGTACTTC. This translates into CSPTGTGQRGSSYEQYF.

The V gene is TRBV11-3, the J gene TRBJ2-1; 8 nucleotides agree with TRBD2. This CDR3 is built from 15 residues. After removal of 6 bases from V and 1 base from J, the junction contained 5 bases not matched to a gene. In germline, CDR1 is SGHNT, CDR2 YENEEA. DNA of the CDR3: TGTGCCAGCAGTATATCGGGAGGGTCCTACAATGAGCAGTTCTTC. Protein product: CASSISGGSYNEQFF.

This rearrangement joins TRBV28 to TRBJ2-5; D possibly corresponds to TRBD1 (5 bases). The CDR3 runs to 11 residues. V was trimmed by 10 bases and J by 3 bases, leaving 9 bases between them. Germline values: CDR1 MDHEN, CDR2 SYDVKM. The CDR3 region has the DNA TGTGCCACCCAGACAGAAGAGACCCAGTACTTC. Its protein product is CATQTEETQYF.

The V and J genes are TRBV4-1 and TRBJ2-5; D is perhaps TRBD1 or TRBD2 (5 bases each). CDR1 is MGHRA, CDR2 YSYEKL, per germline. The V gene lost 4 bases and the J gene lost 3 bases, with 15 bases spanning the gap. This CDR3 is 15 amino acids long. The CDR3, as DNA: TGCGCCAGCAGCCCGATGCCGGGGCGTAAAGAGACCCAGTACTTC. Its translation: CASSPMPGRKETQYF.

J is TRBJ1-1 and V is TRBV5-6; TRBD1 agrees at 8 bases. Unmatched junction bases numbered 9, after V lost 6 bases and J lost 8 bases. This CDR3 has 13 residues. Germline assignment: CDR1 SGHDT and CDR2 YYEEEE. In DNA form, the CDR3 reads TGTGCCAGCACCTTCGACAGGGGAGAGGAAGCTTTCTTT. Encoded protein: CASTFDRGEEAFF.

The chain has TRBV15 and TRBJ1-4; perhaps TRBD1 as D (5 bases). Germline values: CDR1 LNHNV, CDR2 YYDKDF (reference sequence). CDR3 length: 13 amino acids. The V end lost 5 bases, the J end lost 1 base, and 5 bases lay between the germline ends. This CDR3 is CATSGGTNEKLFF. As DNA, the CDR3 is TGTGCCACCAGCGGGGGAACTAATGAAAAACTGTTTTTT.

V and J are TRBV3-1 and TRBJ2-1; TRBD1 or TRBD2 may be the D gene (6 bases each). The ends were cut back, 4 bases at V and 3 bases at J, with 13 bases in the middle. Looked up from germline, CDR1 is LGHDT and CDR2 is YNNKEL (reference sequence). The CDR3 totals 15 residues. For the CDR3, the DNA is TGTGCCAGCAGCCTTGGAGGGGGTGGCTACAATGAGCAGTTCTTC. Amino acids: CASSLGGGGYNEQFF.

This chain links TRBV29-1 with TRBJ2-7, with TRBD2 matching over 8 bases. V gave up 6 bases and J gave up 7 bases; unmatched junction bases: 17. Looked up from germline, CDR1 is SQVTM and CDR2 is ANQGSEA. This CDR3 comprises 15 residues. CDR3: CSVEILGPGGREQYF. In DNA form, the CDR3 reads TGCAGCGTGGAAATTCTCGGCCCGGGGGGGAGGGAGCAGTACTTC.

The CDR3 loop reads CATSRATSGVYEQYF. CDR3 nucleotides: TGTGCCACCAGCAGGGCGACTAGCGGGGTGTACGAGCAGTACTTC. This chain connects TRBV15 to TRBJ2-7; 11 bases are a match to TRBD2. The CDR3 is 15 amino acids. The germline V gene has CDR1 LNHNV and CDR2 YYDKDF (reference sequence). The V segment lost 3 bases and the J segment 4 bases; nucleotides outside the gene matches: 5.

The gene calls are TRBV6-2 or TRBV6-3 and TRBJ2-5; 10 nucleotides line up with TRBD2. Germline trimming cut 2 bases from V and 0 bases from J; bases unmatched to any gene: 3. Germline values: CDR1 MNHEY, CDR2 SVGEGT. There are 16 residues in the CDR3. The CDR3 sequence: CASSYPSGGHQETQYF. The CDR3 nucleotides are TGTGCCAGCAGTTACCCTAGCGGGGGCCACCAAGAGACCCAGTACTTC.

The chain combines TRBV12-3 or TRBV12-4 with TRBJ2-3; D is ambiguous. With 2 bases removed from V and 7 bases from J, the gap between germline ends came to 7 bases. The length of the CDR3 is 12 residues. CDR3 loop: CASSLTQNTQYF. The CDR3 nucleotides read TGTGCCAGCAGTTTAACACAGAATACGCAGTATTTT.